Below, 30 T cell receptor beta chains from the same sample are listed, as sequenced in a study of T cells in Graves' hyperthyroidism and ophthalmopathy. Researchers amplified the TCR beta CDR3 regions from RNA transcripts. HTBI primers were used for first-round RT-PCR of the TCR CDR3. TCRdb processed the multiplex PCR reads anew with MiXCR; each CDR3 protein has one entry. The sample lists roughly 520,000 distinct CDR3 sequences, around 22% occurring once. Sequenced material: blood. The receptors originated from a woman aged 25-40 years with Graves' ophthalmopathy.

The table lists this clonotype with many counts. The CDR3 bases are TGTGCCAGTCTCCCCGGGACAGGGGGCGGTATCAACTATGGCTACACCTTC. Translation: CASLPGTGGGINYGYTF. The chain carries TRBV19 and TRBJ1-2; 12 positions agree with TRBD1. The CDR3 length is 17 residues. From germline, CDR1 is LNHDA and CDR2 SQIVND (reference sequence). The J segment lost 2 bases and the V segment lost 8 bases, leaving 12 bases of the junction unmatched.

Regarding this clonotype: At one end, the junction sequence differs from germline, possibly due to a read error. The chain employs TRBV6-5 and TRBJ2-7; no definite D call. CDR1 MNHEY and CDR2 SVGAGI come from the germline V gene. The length of the CDR3 is 14 residues. CDR3 DNA: TGTGCCAGCAGTTCCGGGCCGAGCTCCTACGGGCAGTACTTC. It translates to CASSSGPSSYGQYF.

Ten or more counts support this clonotype. This rearrangement joins TRBV4-2 to TRBJ1-2; tentative D call: TRBD1 (6 bases). Germline V gene lookup returns CDR1 LGHNA and CDR2 YNFKEQ. The CDR3 spans 15 residues. Deletions cut 0 bases from V and 4 bases from J, with 12 bases between. The CDR3 DNA sequence: TGTGCCAGCAGCCAAGACAGGGACACCCTCTATGGCTACACCTTC. Translated, it gives CASSQDRDTLYGYTF.

The J gene is TRBJ2-5, the V gene TRBV3-1, with 13 bases matching TRBD2. Germline CDR1 LGHDT, CDR2 YNNKEL (reference sequence). The trim removed 4 bases at V and 6 bases at J, leaving 8 bases unmatched. CDR3 length equals 16 residues. The CDR3: CASSPSTSGGAKTQYF. The CDR3 region has the DNA TGTGCCAGCAGCCCATCTACTAGCGGGGGGGCGAAGACCCAGTACTTC.

This clonotype appeared many times. The chain carries TRBV18 and TRBJ1-1; D is unresolved. The CDR3 contains 13 residues. V gave up 3 bases and J gave up 5 bases, with 10 bases separating them. Germline CDR1 and CDR2: KGHSH and LQKENI. The CDR3 DNA follows: TGTGCCAGCTCACCTCTTCAGAGTACTGAAGCTTTCTTT. It codes for CASSPLQSTEAFF.

This clonotype came up many times. One base away lies a much larger clone, so this may be a sequencing read error. The gene calls are TRBV20-1 and TRBJ2-7; 7 bases align to TRBD2. V lost 3 bases, J lost 6 bases, and 11 bases stayed unmatched. This CDR3 has 14 amino acids. Germline V gene data show CDR1 as DFQATT and CDR2 as SNEGSKA (reference sequence). In DNA, the CDR3 is TGCAGTGCTAGGGAACGGGGAGGGCCTTCCGAGCAGTACTTC. Its protein is CSARERGGPSEQYF.

This clonotype showed up many times. The CDR3 DNA reads TGTGCCAGCAGAACGGCAACGGGACAGCCCTACGAGCAGTACTTC. It codes for CASRTATGQPYEQYF. The rearrangement joins TRBV6-5 to TRBJ2-7; 7 bases fit TRBD1. Per germline, CDR1 MNHEY and CDR2 SVGAGI. The CDR3 is 15 amino acids. The V and J ends lost 6 bases and 2 bases, in that order; junction bases with no gene match: 10.

J is TRBJ2-5 and V is TRBV20-1, with no clear D. The CDR3 totals 13 residues. V lost 3 bases and J 8 bases, leaving 16 bases between the germline ends. Germline CDR1 DFQATT, CDR2 SNEGSKA (reference sequence). The CDR3 reads CSARDPNQDTQYF. DNA of the CDR3: TGCAGTGCTAGGGATCCGAATCAGGATACCCAGTACTTC.

This chain joins TRBV4-2 and TRBJ1-3; D is uncertain. The V end was cut by 0 bases, the J end by 0 bases, with 9 bases between. Germline V gene data show CDR1 as LGHNA and CDR2 as YNFKEQ. There are 16 residues in the CDR3. CDR3 sequence: CASSQDGTLSGNTIYF. The CDR3, as DNA: TGTGCCAGCAGCCAAGATGGAACCCTCTCTGGAAACACCATATATTTT.

V is TRBV6-1 and J is TRBJ1-2; a weak D match, TRBD1 (5 bases). The germline V gene encodes CDR1 MNHNS and CDR2 SASEGT. V lost 1 base, J lost 4 bases, and 13 bases lay in between. The CDR3 is 15 amino acids. CDR3: CASSEVVEGVYGYTF. CDR3 nucleotides: TGTGCCAGCAGTGAAGTAGTGGAAGGGGTCTATGGCTACACCTTC.

DNA of the CDR3: TGCAGTGCTAAAAGGGGGCCGGGTTCACCCCTCCACTTT. Its protein is CSAKRGPGSPLHF. The chain carries TRBV20-1 and TRBJ1-6, with TRBD1 identical over 7 bases. CDR3 length equals 13 residues. Germline V gene lookup returns CDR1 DFQATT and CDR2 SNEGSKA (reference sequence). V shed 4 bases and J 9 bases; nucleotides not matched to a gene: 6.

The sample holds many counts of this clonotype. V is TRBV6-5 and J is TRBJ2-7, with D possibly TRBD1 on 6 matching bases. This CDR3 is built from 16 residues. Per germline, CDR1 MNHEY and CDR2 SVGAGI. Trimming pared 0 bases from V and 3 bases from J, leaving 15 bases between. The CDR3 loop is CASSYSPPGTIYEQYF. The CDR3 DNA follows: TGTGCCAGCAGTTACTCCCCTCCCGGGACAATCTACGAGCAGTACTTC.

Only a few counts were recorded for this clonotype. The chain uses TRBV20-1 and TRBJ1-2; D is possibly TRBD1 (6 bases). The CDR3 spans 15 residues. Trimming took off 0 bases at V and 4 bases at J, with 15 bases between the two ends. Germline values: CDR1 DFQATT, CDR2 SNEGSKA (reference sequence). The CDR3 region is CSARDRSGGAYGYTF. Here the CDR3 DNA reads TGCAGTGCTAGAGATAGAAGCGGGGGCGCCTATGGCTACACCTTC.

Turning to this clonotype: One end of the junction is discordant with germline, which a read error may explain. The gene calls are TRBV12-5 and TRBJ2-2; D unclear. Germline assignment: CDR1 LGHNT and CDR2 FRNRAP. CDR3 length: 13 residues. CDR3 sequence (DNA): TGTGCTGGTGGTTTGGTCGGGTCCGGGGAGCTGTTTTTT. Amino acid sequence: CAGGLVGSGELFF. Full variable domain (outside the CDR3, taken from reference TRBV12-5 and TRBJ2-2): DARVTQTPRHKVTEMGQEVTMRCQPILGHNTVFWYRQTMMQGLELLAYFRNRAPLDDSGMPKDRFSAEMPDATLATLKIQPSEPRDSAVYFCAGGLVGSGELFFGEGSRLTVL.

V and J are TRBV30 and TRBJ1-2, with D maybe TRBD1 (5 bases). V lost 1 base and J 4 bases, leaving 13 bases between the germline ends. This CDR3 comprises 14 residues. The germline gives CDR1 GTSNPN, CDR2 SVGIG (reference sequence). CDR3 sequence reads: CAWSGTSQGYGYTF. DNA for the CDR3: TGTGCCTGGAGTGGGACATCTCAAGGCTATGGCTACACCTTC.

The rearrangement joins TRBV4-1 to TRBJ1-1; D is undetermined. Per germline, CDR1 MGHRA and CDR2 YSYEKL. The ends were cut back, 0 bases at V and 0 bases at J, with 5 bases in the middle. The CDR3 is 14 residues long. CDR3 loop: CASSQDTMNTEAFF. The CDR3, as DNA: TGCGCCAGCAGCCAAGATACCATGAACACTGAAGCTTTCTTT.

This clonotype was counted a few times. A much more abundant neighbour one base away suggests this may be a read error. As DNA, the CDR3 is TGTGCCGAGGGGGGGCCCACTGAAGCTTGCTTT. This encodes CAEGGPTEACF. The V call is TRBV2, the J call TRBJ1-1; tentatively, D is TRBD1 (6 bases). CDR1 is SNHLY, CDR2 FYNNEI, per germline. The CDR3 extends over 11 amino acids.

This clonotype was detected many times. The V gene is TRBV7-3, the J gene TRBJ2-2; D not resolved. The CDR3 is 15 amino acids. Between the trimmed V and J ends, which lost 5 bases and 2 bases, there was a span of 12 bases. Germline V lookup: CDR1 SGHTA, CDR2 FQGTGA. The CDR3 reads CASSPRSLNTGELFF. CDR3 DNA sequence: TGTGCCAGCAGCCCCCGGTCCCTTAACACCGGGGAGCTGTTTTTT.

This clonotype has just a few counts. The gene calls are TRBV20-1 and TRBJ2-7; 8 nucleotides agree with TRBD2. Trimming took 3 bases from V and 6 from J; bases not matched to a gene: 4. The CDR3 totals 12 residues. CDR1 and CDR2 (germline): DFQATT, SNEGSKA (reference sequence). Here the CDR3 reads CSARGLGGEQYF. CDR3 DNA: TGCAGTGCTAGGGGACTAGGGGGCGAGCAGTACTTC.

The chain recombines TRBV6-1 with TRBJ1-2; D is unresolved. Germline lookup yields CDR1 MNHNS and CDR2 SASEGT. This CDR3 has 13 residues. With 5 bases removed from V and 5 bases from J, the gap between germline ends came to 12 bases. The CDR3 protein is CASSPTVGYGYTF. The CDR3 nucleotides read TGTGCCAGCAGTCCAACCGTGGGTTATGGCTACACCTTC.

The rearrangement joins TRBV4-1 to TRBJ2-7; a possible D gene is TRBD2 (5 bases). CDR3 size: 15 residues. Germline lookup yields CDR1 MGHRA and CDR2 YSYEKL. The V and J ends lost 0 bases and 0 bases respectively, with 9 bases between them. The CDR3 loop reads CASSQDPGYSYEQYF. CDR3 sequence (DNA): TGCGCCAGCAGCCAAGATCCGGGGTACTCCTACGAGCAGTACTTC.

J is TRBJ2-2 and V is TRBV6-5, with a tentative D call TRBD2 (5 bases). The CDR3 spans 15 residues. The germline V and J ends were trimmed by 0 bases and 6 bases, with 11 bases remaining between them. The germline gives CDR1 MNHEY, CDR2 SVGAGI. The CDR3 DNA sequence: TGTGCCAGCAGTTACTCCCTACTAGACCCCGGGGAGCTGTTTTTT. Encoded protein: CASSYSLLDPGELFF.

This CDR3 is CAWSPSGQNTIYF. The CDR3 DNA reads TGTGCCTGGAGTCCCTCGGGACAAAACACCATATATTTT. The chain is built from TRBV30 and TRBJ1-3, with a weak D call TRBD1 (6 bases). V was clipped by 2 bases and J by 6 bases, with 11 bases between them. The CDR3 runs to 13 residues. CDR1 is GTSNPN and CDR2 is SVGIG in the germline V gene (reference sequence). The full variable domain, rest sourced from reference TRBV30 and TRBJ1-3, is SQTIHQWPATLVQPVGSPLSLECTVEGTSNPNLYWYRQAAGRGLQLLFYSVGIGQISSEVPQNLSASRPQDRQFILSSKKLLLSDSGFYLCAWSPSGQNTIYFGEGSWLTVV.

In its sample, this clonotype was seen many times. The rearrangement links TRBV6-5 to TRBJ2-5; D might be TRBD1 (6 bases). Trimming pared 6 bases from V and 1 base from J, leaving 12 bases between. This CDR3 comprises 14 residues. Germline V lookup: CDR1 MNHEY, CDR2 SVGAGI. In DNA, the CDR3 is TGTGCCAGCAGCCGAGGGGACACCCAAGAGACCCAGTACTTC. Translating gives CASSRGDTQETQYF.

The sample holds one count of this clonotype. The chain couples TRBV5-1 to TRBJ2-7; 8 bases fit TRBD2. In germline, CDR1 is SGHRS, CDR2 YFSETQ. The CDR3 consists of 15 residues. After removal of 4 bases from V and 2 bases from J, the junction contained 8 bases not matched to a gene. The CDR3 is CASSKQVGLAYEQYF. Here the CDR3 DNA reads TGCGCCAGCAGCAAGCAAGTGGGACTAGCCTACGAGCAGTACTTC.

A few counts support this clonotype. J is TRBJ1-1 and V is TRBV6-5; TRBD1 agrees at 7 bases. CDR1 is MNHEY, CDR2 SVGAGI, per germline. The trim removed 4 bases at V and 4 bases at J, leaving 9 bases unmatched. The length of the CDR3 is 15 residues. CDR3 residues: CASSFLNRGGTEAFF. The CDR3 nucleotides are TGTGCCAGCAGTTTCTTAAACAGGGGAGGCACTGAAGCTTTCTTT.

This clonotype was counted many times. The rearrangement joins TRBV9 to TRBJ1-2; D is possibly TRBD1 (6 bases). This CDR3 has 15 amino acids. CDR1 is SGDLS and CDR2 is YYNGEE in the germline V gene. Trimming cost V 3 bases and J 3 bases, with 15 bases left between them. The CDR3 loop is CASSAWGAGHYGYTF. For the CDR3, the DNA is TGTGCCAGCAGCGCCTGGGGGGCGGGCCACTATGGCTACACCTTC.

A few counts support this clonotype. Since a much larger clone is just one base distant, this may be a read error. V and J are TRBV6-1 and TRBJ1-6; D ambiguous. Trimming left V 7 bases short and J 2 bases short, with 15 bases between. CDR3 length: 16 amino acids. CDR1 and CDR2 (germline): MNHNS, SASEGT. The CDR3 DNA follows: TGTGCCAGCACCTATGACAAGGAGACCTATAATTCACCCCTCCACTTT. Amino acids: CASTYDKETYNSPLHF.

The sample holds many counts of this clonotype. CDR3 sequence reads: CASTRNVAQETQYF. As DNA, the CDR3 is TGTGCCAGCACCCGCAATGTGGCCCAAGAGACCCAGTACTTC. This rearrangement joins TRBV2 to TRBJ2-5; D unclear. Germline CDR1 SNHLY, CDR2 FYNNEI. V lost 7 bases and J 1 base, leaving 13 bases between the germline ends. This CDR3 comprises 14 residues.

The rearrangement links TRBV29-1 to TRBJ1-2, with 8 nucleotides matching TRBD1. V dropped 0 bases and J dropped 3; count of bases not matched to a gene: 3. CDR1 is SQVTM and CDR2 is ANQGSEA in the germline V gene. The CDR3 runs to 14 residues. The CDR3 DNA reads as TGCAGCGTTGAAGATCTGGACAGGGACTATGGCTACACCTTC. Translating gives CSVEDLDRDYGYTF.